Detailed here is one TCR beta chain. The data were taken from a study of CD8+ T cells in alopecia areata. Treatment reported: oral pan-JAK inhibitor, 5-10 mg twice daily. Germline loops: CDR1 SQVTM, CDR2 ANQGSEA. The CDR3 sequence is 15 residues long. V shed 4 bases and J shed 2 bases, with 15 bases lying between them. RNA, once extracted, was reverse transcribed into cDNA for use as the sequencing template. Profiling relied on immunoSEQ multiplex PCR, and the TCRdb table lists in-frame clones only, not all of them. This sample has 270,000 or so clones; 55% to 70% occur once, and the top ten carry more than 1.5%.

The material sequenced was CD4+ T cells sorted from blood, taken at week 24, from a patient treated with tofacitinib. The genes are TRBV29-1 and TRBJ2-1; D remains unclear. The sequence derives from a human donor with alopecia areata. The CDR3 coding sequence is TGCAGCGTTGGAGGACCGTCTCCTCCCTACAATGAGCAGTTCTTC. This codes for CSVGGPSPPYNEQFF.